This TCR beta chain was recovered during a study of post-analysis software for immune sequencing data. This clonotype was seen more than once but under ten times. The antigen is unknown. This CDR3 has 13 residues. The J segment lost 4 bases and the V segment lost 4 bases, leaving 6 bases of the junction unmatched. Germline-derived CDR1 and CDR2 are SQVTM and ANQGSEA. TCR beta libraries were prepared from cDNA with unique molecular identifiers. From the PCR reads, TCRdb called clonotypes with MiXCR, one entry per CDR3 protein. Of around 710,000 distinct CDR3 sequences in the sample, around 42% were seen once. Study results and caveats: In patients, about 5 TRBV segments were more frequent than in controls, with TRBV5-6, TRBV5-1 and TRBV20-1 among them.

Input material: blood. The rearrangement links TRBV29-1 to TRBJ2-5, with TRBD1 identical over 7 bases. This TCR was recovered from a girl aged 5 to 17 with multiple sclerosis. CDR3 sequence (DNA): TGCAGCGTTGGGGGACAGCGAGGAGAGACCCAGTACTTC. Protein sequence: CSVGGQRGETQYF.